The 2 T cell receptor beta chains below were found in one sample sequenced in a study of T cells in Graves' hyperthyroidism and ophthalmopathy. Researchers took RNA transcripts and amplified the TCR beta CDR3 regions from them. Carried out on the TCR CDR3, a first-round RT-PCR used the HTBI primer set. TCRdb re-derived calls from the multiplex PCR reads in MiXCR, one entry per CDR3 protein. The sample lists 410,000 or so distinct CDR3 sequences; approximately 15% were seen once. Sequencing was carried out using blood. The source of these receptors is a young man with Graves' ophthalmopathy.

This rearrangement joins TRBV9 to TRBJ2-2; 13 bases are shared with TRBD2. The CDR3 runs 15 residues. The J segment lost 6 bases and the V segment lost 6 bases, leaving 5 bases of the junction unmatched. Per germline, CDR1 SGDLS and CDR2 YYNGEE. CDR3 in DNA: TGTGCCAGCAAAACTAGCGGGGGGGCTTCCGGGGAGCTGTTTTTT. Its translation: CASKTSGGASGELFF.

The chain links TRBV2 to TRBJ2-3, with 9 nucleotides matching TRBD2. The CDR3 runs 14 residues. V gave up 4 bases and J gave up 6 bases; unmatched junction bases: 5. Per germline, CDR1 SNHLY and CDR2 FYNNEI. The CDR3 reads CASSGGTSKDTQYF. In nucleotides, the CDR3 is TGTGCCAGCAGTGGGGGGACTAGCAAGGATACGCAGTATTTT.